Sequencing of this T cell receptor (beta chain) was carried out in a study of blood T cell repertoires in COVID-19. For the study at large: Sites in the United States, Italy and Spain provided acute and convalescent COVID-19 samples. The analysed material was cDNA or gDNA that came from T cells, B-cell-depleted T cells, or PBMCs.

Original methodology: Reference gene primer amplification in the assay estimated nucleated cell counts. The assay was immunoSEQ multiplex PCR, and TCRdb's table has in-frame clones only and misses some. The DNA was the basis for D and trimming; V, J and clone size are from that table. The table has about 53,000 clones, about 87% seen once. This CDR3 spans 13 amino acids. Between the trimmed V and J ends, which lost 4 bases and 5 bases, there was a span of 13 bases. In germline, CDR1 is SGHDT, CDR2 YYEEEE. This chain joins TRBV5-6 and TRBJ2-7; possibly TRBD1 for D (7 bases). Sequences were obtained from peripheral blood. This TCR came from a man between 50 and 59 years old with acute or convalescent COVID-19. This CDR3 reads CASSPQGGHEQYF. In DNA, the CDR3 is TGTGCCAGCAGCCCTCAGGGGGGCCACGAGCAGTACTTC.